This T cell receptor (beta chain) was obtained from a study of cytomegalovirus exposure and HLA in healthy donors. Findings and limits, study-wide: The classifier reportedly diagnosed cytomegalovirus status with high specificity and sensitivity. More clonal expansion characterized HLA-associated TCR beta chains than equally common others in a later analysis. Indistinguishable V segments such as TRBV6-2 and TRBV6-3 were excluded.

The CDR3 covers 15 residues. Germline lookup yields CDR1 MNHNS and CDR2 SASEGT. V lost 4 bases to trimming and J lost 7 bases; unmatched junction nucleotides: 10. In the PCR, 60 Vbeta and 13 Jbeta primers were used. Sequencing was performed with immunoSEQ multiplex PCR; in TCRdb, only in-frame clones are kept and a portion is missing. Of 100,000 to 150,000 clones detected, about 73% appear once; the ten largest clones hold roughly 6.1%. Remarks on this clone: Its antigen is undetermined.

This chain links TRBV6-1 with TRBJ2-1; the match to TRBD2 covers 7 bases. Specimen: PBMCs. The TCR was taken from a woman between 40 and 55 years old in good health and CMV-seronegative. The DNA of the CDR3 is TGTGCCAGCAGTGTGAGGACTAGTTACAATAATGAGCAGTTCTTC. Its protein is CASSVRTSYNNEQFF.